This T cell receptor beta chain was found in a study of cytomegalovirus exposure and HLA in healthy donors. The CDR3 runs to 13 residues. The V gene's germline CDR1 is SGHTA and CDR2 FQGNSA. V was clipped by 1 base and J by 11 bases, with 14 bases between them. PCR involved 60 Vbeta and 13 Jbeta primers. Using immunoSEQ multiplex PCR, the repertoire was profiled, and TCRdb retains in-frame clones only, with some absent. This sample has about 190,000 clones, with 84% found just once. Regarding the study as a whole: A later analysis associated some 18,000 TCR beta sequences with HLA alleles at a 0.05 false discovery rate.

As to this clone: As yet, its antigen is unknown.

The chain uses TRBV7-2 and TRBJ2-5; no firm D call. This sequence was found in a boy younger than 18 in good health and CMV-seronegative. The sequenced sample consisted of PBMCs. CDR3 sequence reads: CASSLVREFKQYF. The CDR3 nucleotides are TGTGCCAGCAGCTTAGTCCGCGAATTCAAGCAGTACTTC.